This TCR beta chain was recorded in a study of monozygotic twins with inflammatory bowel disease. TCRdb reworked the 5' RACE reads into one entry per CDR3 protein, no DNA. The data include around 450,000 distinct CDR3 sequences; the top ten clones carry 2.4%. The CDR3 has 14 amino acids. From germline, CDR1 is MNHEY and CDR2 SVGAGI. The rearrangement links TRBV6-5 to TRBJ1-2; there is no DNA to check the TCRdb D call of TRBD1. The material sequenced was blood. The receptor was derived from a human donor with ulcerative colitis or Crohn's disease, or a healthy co-twin of an affected twin (not recorded which). The CDR3 loop reads CASSYRTGTYGYTF.